Sequencing of this TCR beta chain was carried out in a study of blood T cell repertoires in COVID-19. Overall study: Whether acute or convalescent, the COVID-19 samples came from the United States, Italy and Spain.

Participants, about 18 to 90 years old, spanned 25 or so US areas. With V trimmed by 2 bases and J by 4 bases, 3 bases remained unmatched. This CDR3 spans 16 amino acids. CDR1 is SGHTA, CDR2 FQGTGA, per germline. The data were produced by immunoSEQ multiplex PCR, yet TCRdb's version contains in-frame clones alone and is incomplete. The table lists approximately 300,000 clones, approximately 91% of them singletons. Sequences were obtained from PBMCs or T cells enriched from blood (not recorded which). The receptor was derived from a man aged 55-75 years who had recovered from COVID-19. The chain uses TRBV7-3 and TRBJ2-5; the match to TRBD2 covers 14 bases. CDR3 in amino acids: CASSLYGLAGGETQYF. The CDR3 DNA is TGTGCCAGCAGCTTATATGGACTAGCGGGAGGAGAGACCCAGTACTTC.